Sequencing of this T cell receptor (beta chain) was carried out in a study of cytomegalovirus exposure and HLA in healthy donors. Overall study results and limits: Near-uniform donor sequencing depth was presumed by presence/absence analyses.

A word on this clone: Its antigen is unknown.

Researchers ran the PCR with 60 Vbeta and 13 Jbeta primers. Method: immunoSEQ multiplex PCR; TCRdb's copy keeps in-frame clones and lacks some. Here the sample spans a few hundred thousand clones, approximately 81% being singletons. This sequence was found in a man aged 30-40 years in good health and CMV-seronegative. Material: PBMCs.

The CDR3 sequence is CASVSDRGLVNEQFF. The CDR3 nucleotides read TGTGCCAGCGTATCTGACAGGGGCTTAGTTAATGAGCAGTTCTTC. The V call is TRBV28, the J call TRBJ2-1; TRBD1 matches 8 bases. V shed 8 bases and J 7 bases; nucleotides not matched to a gene: 13. Germline loops: CDR1 MDHEN, CDR2 SYDVKM. This CDR3 has 15 residues.